These T cell receptor beta chains were read from a single sample in a study of blood T cell repertoires in COVID-19. This table comes from immunoSEQ multiplex PCR, and its TCRdb copy is limited to in-frame clones, with some not included. The profile covers around 80,000 clones, with 60% to 75% appearing a single time and about 5.7% taken by the ten largest. The sample taken for sequencing was peripheral blood. All receptors derive from a man aged 45 to 65 with active or convalescent COVID-19. Both conserved end residues are part of each CDR3. The D gene is left open where the match is weak. The size entry is marked missing in some rows and otherwise reads once, few, many or a size class.

TRBJ1-6 . TRBD1 TRBV6-2/TRBV6-3 TGTGCCAGCAGTTTTGGACAGGGAAATTCACCCCTCCACTTT CASSFGQGNSPLHF
TRBJ1-2 . . TRBV3-1/TRBV3-2 TGTGCCAGCAGCCAAGATGCAGGGTTCTATGGCTACACCTTC CASSQDAGFYGYTF
TRBJ1-4 . TRBD1 TRBV5-1 TGCGCCAGCAGCTTTCATTACAGGGGGCTTGGGGAAAAACTGTTTTTT CASSFHYRGLGEKLFF
TRBJ2-7 . TRBD2 TRBV7-9 TGTGCCAGCAGCTTACAACTAGCGGGAAACTACGAGCAGTACTTC CASSLQLAGNYEQYF
TRBJ1-2 . . TRBV15 TGTGCCACCAGCAATCGGGAGCTCTATGGCTACACCTTC CATSNRELYGYTF
TRBJ1-4 once TRBD1 TRBV15 TGTGCCACCAGCAAAGACAGGGGGGAGCCCTCTAATGAAAAACTGTTTTTT CATSKDRGEPSNEKLFF
TRBJ1-6 . . TRBV5-1 TGCGCCAGCGCTGAGGGATCCTCCTATAATTCACCCCTCCACTTT CASAEGSSYNSPLHF
TRBJ1-5 . . TRBV7-8 TGTGCCAGCAGCTTAAGACAGGTTCAGCCCCAGCATTTT CASSLRQVQPQHF
TRBJ1-2 . TRBD1 TRBV7-9 TGTGCCAGCAGCTCAGGACAGGCAGCCTATGGCTACACCTTC CASSSGQAAYGYTF
TRBJ1-1 . TRBD1 TRBV7-8 TGTGCCAGCAGCGCGGACAGGGGACGGTGGCCTGAAGCTTTCTTT CASSADRGRWPEAFF
TRBJ2-2 . . TRBV19 TGTGCCAGTCGGACATCGAACACCGGGGAGCTGTTTTTT CASRTSNTGELFF
TRBJ2-7 . TRBD2 TRBV6-5 TGTGCCAGCAGTTATGGGGGGGGATCCTACGAGCAGTACTTC CASSYGGGSYEQYF
TRBJ2-1 . . TRBV29-1 TGCAGCGTTGGGCTAGAAGGTGAGCAGTTCTTC CSVGLEGEQFF
TRBJ2-3 . . TRBV6-1 TGTGCCAGCAGTGAAGCGCGAGGGCATGGCACAGATACGCAGTATTTT CASSEARGHGTDTQYF
TRBJ1-2 . TRBD1 TRBV29-1 TGCAGCGTTGACCACTTGGGACAGGGCGCTAACTATGGCTACACCTTC CSVDHLGQGANYGYTF
TRBJ1-1 . . TRBV4-1 TGCGCCAGCAGCCACGTTCGGTCAGGGACTGAAGCTTTCTTT CASSHVRSGTEAFF
TRBJ2-7 . . TRBV5-4 TGTGCCAGCAGTCCGGACATAATCACCTACGAGCAGTACTTC CASSPDIITYEQYF
TRBJ1-6 . . TRBV7-3 TGTGCCAGCAGCCTAGGATATAATTCACCCCTCCACTTT CASSLGYNSPLHF
TRBJ1-4 many . TRBV19 TGTGCCAGTAGTATGGGCCATAATGAAAAACTGTTTTTT CASSMGHNEKLFF
TRBJ1-6 . . TRBV11-2 TGTGCCAGCAGCCGTGGACAGCGGGACTCCTATAATTCACCCCTCCACTTT CASSRGQRDSYNSPLHF
TRBJ2-5 . TRBD2 TRBV29-1 TGCAGCGTTGGGACTAGCGGGGGGTACCAAGAGACCCAGTACTTC CSVGTSGGYQETQYF
TRBJ1-1 . TRBD1 TRBV2 TGTGCCAGCAGTGGTCGACAGGGAACTGAAGCTTTCTTT CASSGRQGTEAFF
TRBJ2-5 . . TRBV25-1 TGTGCCAGCAGTGCTGCGGGCCACAAAGTCCAAGAGACCCAGTACTTC CASSAAGHKVQETQYF
TRBJ2-7 . . TRBV6-5 TGTGCCTCCACCCGGGCTAGCCCGAGCTCCTACGAGCAGTACTTC CASTRASPSSYEQYF
TRBJ1-5 . TRBD1 TRBV6-5 TGTGCCACCGGACAGGGGACCTATCAGCCCCAGCATTTT CATGQGTYQPQHF
TRBJ1-2 . . TRBV12-3/TRBV12-4 TGTGCCAGCAGTCCGAGACAGGTCGGAGGCTACACCTTC CASSPRQVGGYTF
TRBJ1-1 . . TRBV19 TGTGCCAGTAGTACCCCCCCTGACAGAGACACTGAAGCTTTCTTT CASSTPPDRDTEAFF
TRBJ2-2 . TRBD2 TRBV7-9 TGTGCCAGCAGCCTAGCGGGGGGGAACACCGGGGAGCTGTTTTTT CASSLAGGNTGELFF
TRBJ1-3 . . TRBV5-1 TGCGCCAGCAGCTTGGGCACAGGGTCCTCTGGAAACACCATATATTTT CASSLGTGSSGNTIYF
TRBJ2-7 few . TRBV5-5 TGTGCCAGCAGTTTAGGACAGACCTCCTACGAGCAGTACTTC CASSLGQTSYEQYF
TRBJ1-2 . TRBD1 TRBV18 TGTGCCAGCTCACCACAAGAGGTCACAGGGGAACGAGTTGGCTACACCTTC CASSPQEVTGERVGYTF
TRBJ2-3 . TRBD2 TRBV5-4 TGTGCCAGCAGCTTGAAGACTAGCGGAGGAGATACGCAGTATTTT CASSLKTSGGDTQYF
TRBJ1-1 . . TRBV6-6 TGTGCCAGCAGTTACTTTCGGGAGGATGAAGCTTTCTTT CASSYFREDEAFF
TRBJ2-7 few TRBD1 TRBV5-6 TGTGCCAGCAGCGAGACAGGGCCCTACGAGCAGTACTTC CASSETGPYEQYF
TRBJ1-2 . . TRBV7-9 TGTGCCAGCAGCTTAGGCAGGGCTAACTATGGCTACACCTTC CASSLGRANYGYTF
TRBJ1-2 . . TRBV4-1 TGCGCCAGCAGCCAAGTTACCGACTTGAATCGGGGCTACACCTTC CASSQVTDLNRGYTF
TRBJ2-7 . . TRBV18 TGTGCCAGCTCACCGGAAACAGGGAACTACGAGCAGTACTTC CASSPETGNYEQYF
TRBJ2-3 . . TRBV12-3/TRBV12-4 TGTGCCAGCAGCCCCTTATTTAGCACGCAGTATTTT CASSPLFSTQYF
TRBJ1-4 . . TRBV21-1 TGTGCCAGCAGCAAAGCTTGGGCAGAAGGCGAAAAACTGTTTTTT CASSKAWAEGEKLFF
TRBJ1-3 many . TRBV5-1 TGCGCCAGCAGCCTGACAGGTAGGCTCGACGCTGGAAACACCATATATTTT CASSLTGRLDAGNTIYF
TRBJ1-2 . TRBD1 TRBV3-1/TRBV3-2 TGTGCCAGCAGCCCCGACAGGGGTGGAGGCTACACCTTC CASSPDRGGGYTF
TRBJ1-6 . . TRBV7-9 TGTGCCAGCAGCCCTCGGAGGGATAATTCACCCCTCCACTTT CASSPRRDNSPLHF
TRBJ1-3 . TRBD1 TRBV19 TGTGCCAGTAGCCTGGACAGGGGGGGACTTGCTGGAAACACCATATATTTT CASSLDRGGLAGNTIYF
TRBJ2-3 . . TRBV3-1/TRBV3-2 TGTGCCAGCAGTCCAGGGGTTATTGCCTCAGATACGCAGTATTTT CASSPGVIASDTQYF
TRBJ1-1 . . TRBV19 TGTGCCAGTAGTGCACAGCCGTTGATGAACACTGAAGCTTTCTTT CASSAQPLMNTEAFF
TRBJ1-2 . . TRBV10-1 TGCGCCAGCAGCCCCATCCGGGGCTACACCTTC CASSPIRGYTF
TRBJ2-3 . . TRBV7-6 TGTGCCAGCAGCCTCAGGGGGGCAGATACGCAGTATTTT CASSLRGADTQYF
TRBJ2-7 . TRBD2 TRBV7-9 TGTGCCAGCATTAAAGGAGGGCTAGCGGGTCACGAGCAGTACTTC CASIKGGLAGHEQYF